Presented here are 9 T cell receptor beta chains from one specimen sequenced in a study of cytomegalovirus exposure and HLA in healthy donors. This table comes from immunoSEQ multiplex PCR, and its TCRdb copy is limited to in-frame clones, with some not included. The table has some 170,000 clones, about 88% seen once. The sample was PBMCs. These receptor sequences come from a woman in her late teens or twenties in good health and CMV-seronegative.

V gene TRBV5-1 combines with J gene TRBJ1-3; 9 bases map to TRBD1. Trimming cost V 2 bases and J 6 bases; bases outside gene matches: 15. CDR1 and CDR2 (germline): SGHRS, YFSETQ. The CDR3 is 18 residues long. The CDR3 spells CASSFAGPGQGSKNTIYF. The CDR3 coding sequence is TGCGCCAGCAGCTTCGCTGGGCCGGGACAGGGCTCGAAAAACACCATATATTTT.

CDR3 nucleotide sequence: TGTGCCAGCAGCTTATCTTTTAGGGGACAGGGTCACTACACCTTC. It specifies CASSLSFRGQGHYTF. The rearrangement links TRBV7-6 to TRBJ1-2; 9 positions agree with TRBD1. The germline CDR1 and CDR2 sequences are SGHVS and FNYEAQ. The CDR3 has 15 residues. V dropped 2 bases and J dropped 10; count of bases not matched to a gene: 11.

The chain couples TRBV10-1 to TRBJ2-2, with TRBD2 matching 11 bases. Trimming removed 8 bases from V and 5 bases from J; junction bases left unmatched: 10. The CDR3 has 16 amino acids. The germline V gene encodes CDR1 WNHNN and CDR2 SYGVQD (reference sequence). CDR3 region: CASGGTSGLPTGELFF. In nucleotides, the CDR3 is TGCGCCAGCGGGGGGACTAGCGGACTCCCGACCGGGGAGCTGTTTTTT.

The genes are TRBV6-5 and TRBJ1-2; TRBD1 matches 8 bases. In germline, CDR1 is MNHEY, CDR2 SVGAGI. The CDR3 is 13 residues long. With V trimmed by 8 bases and J by 8 bases, 10 bases remained unmatched. The CDR3 loop is CASGNQGAPGYTF. As DNA, the CDR3 is TGTGCCAGCGGAAATCAGGGGGCTCCGGGCTACACCTTC.

This chain uses TRBV5-1 with TRBJ2-1, with 8 positions matching TRBD1. The CDR3 length is 16 residues. The junction had 12 bases not matched to a gene; V was cut back by 2 bases and J by 8 bases. Germline V gene data show CDR1 as SGHRS and CDR2 as YFSETQ. CDR3 nucleotides: TGCGCCAGCAGCTTTCCGGGACAGGAGCCGTCGGATGAGCAGTTCTTC. Amino acid sequence: CASSFPGQEPSDEQFF.

To note about this clone: Other DNA sequences in this specimen translate into the identical CDR3. The V call is TRBV30, the J call TRBJ1-2, with TRBD1 matching over 7 bases. V shed 1 base, J shed 4 bases, and the junction held 0 bases outside the gene matches. This CDR3 spans 12 amino acids. Germline lookup yields CDR1 GTSNPN and CDR2 SVGIG (reference sequence). The CDR3 sequence is CAWSGQGYGYTF. The CDR3 nucleotides read TGTGCCTGGAGTGGACAGGGCTATGGCTACACCTTC.

This clone was seen only once. The chain carries TRBV21-1 and TRBJ1-2; TRBD1 reflects the table's D call only, with no check against the DNA. TRBV21-1 is recorded as a pseudogene. This CDR3 region has 15 residues. The CDR3 loop reads CASSPRTGGGYGYTF. DNA of the CDR3: TGTGCCAGCAGCCCCCGGACAGGGGGAGGCTATGGCTACACCTTC.

This clone has a handful of counts. The chain uses TRBV5-1 and TRBJ1-3; perhaps TRBD1 as D (6 bases). Looked up from germline, CDR1 is SGHRS and CDR2 is YFSETQ. The CDR3 spans 14 residues. Trimming took 4 bases from V and 2 from J, leaving 10 bases between them. Here the CDR3 DNA reads TGCGCCAGCAGCCCGGGGGGCACTGGAAACACCATATATTTT. This gives the protein CASSPGGTGNTIYF.

The chain joins TRBV7-6 to TRBJ2-1; 7 nucleotides agree with TRBD2. Germline-derived CDR1 and CDR2 are SGHVS and FNYEAQ. The J segment lost 8 bases and the V segment lost 5 bases, leaving 12 bases of the junction unmatched. This CDR3 contains 15 residues. CDR3: CASSPRASGLDEQFF. The CDR3 nucleotides read TGTGCCAGCAGCCCAAGGGCTAGCGGCTTGGATGAGCAGTTCTTC. The full variable domain, completed using reference TRBV7-6 and TRBJ2-1, is GAGVSQSPRYKVTKRGQDVALRCDPISGHVSLYWYRQALGQGPEFLTYFNYEAQQDKSGLPNDRFSAERPEGSISTLTIQRTEQRDSAMYRCASSPRASGLDEQFFGPGTRLTVL.